These 30 T cell receptor beta chains were sequenced from one sample in a study of T cell repertoires in cytomegalovirus infection. TCRdb reprocessed the reads with MiXCR, giving one entry per CDR3 protein. Here the sample spans 350,000 to 400,000 distinct CDR3 sequences, roughly a third being singletons. These receptors have no known antigen. The sample was cultured PBMCs, taken from culture after CMV antigen stimulation. All receptors derive from a human donor in good health (CMV status not recorded). Some clones in this sample may be carry-over from other donors' samples.

This rearrangement joins TRBV19 to TRBJ2-1, with 7 bases lining up with TRBD2. The V gene's germline CDR1 is LNHDA and CDR2 SQIVND (reference sequence). This CDR3 contains 14 residues. V dropped 6 bases and J dropped 15; count of bases not matched to a gene: 17. The CDR3 here is CASRLASSGTAAFF. The DNA for the CDR3 is TGTGCCAGTAGACTGGCGTCGAGCGGGACGGCCGCGTTCTTC.

V gene TRBV4-3 combines with J gene TRBJ2-7; TRBD2 is a possible D gene (5 bases). CDR3 size: 18 residues. Germline values: CDR1 LGHNA, CDR2 YSLEER. Trimming removed 0 bases from V and 0 bases from J, with 18 bases in between. Here the CDR3 reads CASSQDFGKRLISYEQYF. The CDR3 coding sequence is TGCGCCAGCAGCCAAGATTTCGGGAAACGGTTGATCTCCTACGAGCAGTACTTC.

The chain combines TRBV6-8 with TRBJ2-2; TRBD2 matches at 9 bases. This CDR3 has 20 amino acids. Trimming cost V 2 bases and J 0 bases; bases outside gene matches: 13. Germline V gene lookup returns CDR1 MNHGY and CDR2 SAAAGT. In DNA form, the CDR3 reads TGTGCCAGCAGTTACCCGGACCCTTATAGCGGGAGCGCGAACACCGGGGAGCTGTTTTTT. Its translation: CASSYPDPYSGSANTGELFF.

The chain has TRBV7-2 and TRBJ2-7; D may be TRBD1 or TRBD2 (5 bases each). The CDR3 has 15 residues. Germline values: CDR1 SGHTA, CDR2 FQGNSA. V was cut by 2 bases and J by 5 bases, with 16 bases left in between. The CDR3 coding sequence is TGTGCCAGCAGCTTACGGTCCGGGGCAGGCCACGAGCAGTACTTC. It is translated as CASSLRSGAGHEQYF.

The V and J genes are TRBV4-1 and TRBJ1-6; D is possibly TRBD1 (6 bases). V lost 5 bases to trimming and J lost 7 bases, with 12 bases between them. The CDR3 contains 14 residues. Per the germline V gene, CDR1 is MGHRA and CDR2 is YSYEKL. The CDR3 spells CASSTGGQNSPLHF. The CDR3 DNA is TGCGCCAGCAGCACCGGGGGCCAGAATTCACCCCTCCACTTT.

This clonotype has just a few counts. The chain has TRBV9 and TRBJ2-2, with 7 nucleotides matching TRBD2. Trimming at V came to 6 bases and at J to 2 bases, leaving 4 bases not matched to a gene. Per germline, CDR1 SGDLS and CDR2 YYNGEE. The CDR3 is made up of 14 amino acids. In DNA form, the CDR3 reads TGTGCCAGCAAACCGGGACTAAACACCGGGGAGCTGTTTTTT. Its translation is CASKPGLNTGELFF.

The rearrangement joins TRBV6-6 to TRBJ1-2; no reliable D call. V lost 2 bases and J 4 bases, leaving 14 bases between the germline ends. The V gene's germline CDR1 is MNHNY and CDR2 SVGAGI (reference sequence). CDR3 length: 15 residues. The CDR3 region is CASSYIQEGGYGYTF. CDR3 nucleotides: TGTGCCAGCAGTTACATCCAGGAGGGAGGCTATGGCTACACCTTC.

This clonotype has ten or more counts. The rearrangement uses TRBV7-6 and TRBJ2-7; 7 positions agree with TRBD2. V dropped 4 bases and J dropped 4; count of bases not matched to a gene: 28. The CDR3 covers 21 residues. Germline V gene lookup returns CDR1 SGHVS and CDR2 FNYEAQ. This chain's CDR3 is CASSSQHCEVGGPMGCYEQYV. As DNA, the CDR3 is TGTGCCAGCAGCTCCCAACATTGTGAAGTGGGAGGGCCTATGGGCTGTTACGAGCAGTACGTC.

The chain couples TRBV7-2 to TRBJ2-1, with 8 bases identical to TRBD1. The V gene end was trimmed by 6 bases and the J gene end by 4 bases; junction bases not matched to a gene: 8. Germline CDR1 SGHTA, CDR2 FQGNSA. The CDR3 is 15 amino acids. The CDR3 reads CASSLSQGAYNEQFF. CDR3 DNA: TGTGCCAGCAGTTTGAGCCAGGGGGCTTACAATGAGCAGTTCTTC.

This clonotype was observed a few times. This CDR3 is CASSEIPGLSGNTIYF. The CDR3 nucleotides read TGTGCCAGCAGTGAAATTCCCGGACTTTCTGGAAACACCATATATTTT. The chain couples TRBV6-1 to TRBJ1-3; D is uncertain. The CDR3 is 16 residues long. Germline assignment: CDR1 MNHNS and CDR2 SASEGT. V shed 2 bases and J shed 1 base, with 12 bases lying between them.

The rearrangement uses TRBV28 and TRBJ2-1; 8 bases are shared with TRBD2. In germline, CDR1 is MDHEN, CDR2 SYDVKM. This CDR3 is built from 15 residues. J was trimmed by 1 base and V by 7 bases; bases with no gene match: 6. The DNA for the CDR3 is TGTGCCAGCAACTCGGGACTAGGGTCCTACAATGAGCAGTTCTTC. Translated: CASNSGLGSYNEQFF.

This chain's CDR3 is CASSLSSGRANEQFF. CDR3 DNA: TGTGCCAGCAGTTTAAGTAGCGGGAGAGCGAATGAGCAGTTCTTC. The rearrangement uses TRBV27 and TRBJ2-1; 9 bases are a match to TRBD2. The V segment lost 2 bases and the J segment 7 bases; nucleotides outside the gene matches: 6. Germline CDR1 MNHEY, CDR2 SMNVEV (reference sequence). CDR3 length: 15 amino acids.

There are a few counts of this clonotype. The chain joins TRBV11-2 to TRBJ2-3; TRBD2 matches 7 bases. Germline V gives CDR1 SGHAT, CDR2 FQNNGV. The CDR3 consists of 17 residues. The trim removed 1 base at V and 0 bases at J, leaving 7 bases unmatched. DNA for the CDR3: TGTGCCAGCAGCTTAGGTCTAGCGCGGGGGAGCACAGATACGCAGTATTTT. This codes for CASSLGLARGSTDTQYF.

The V gene is TRBV4-3, the J gene TRBJ1-5; the D is unclear. CDR3 length: 15 amino acids. Trimming removed 4 bases at V and 3 bases at J, with 13 bases between. Germline V gives CDR1 LGHNA, CDR2 YSLEER. CDR3 sequence (DNA): TGCGCCAGCAGCCCAAGGCTCGGGAACAATCAGCCCCAGCATTTT. Its translation is CASSPRLGNNQPQHF.

The chain is built from TRBV12-3 or TRBV12-4 and TRBJ2-3, with D unresolved. The length of the CDR3 is 11 residues. V was pared by 6 bases and J by 6 bases, with 7 bases between. This CDR3 reads CASRGLDTQYF. In DNA, the CDR3 is TGTGCCAGCAGGGGCTTGGATACGCAGTATTTT.

The J gene is TRBJ1-2, the V gene TRBV24-1; 7 nucleotides match TRBD1. Per the germline V gene, CDR1 is KGHDR and CDR2 is SFDVKD. The CDR3 consists of 17 residues. The V gene end was trimmed by 2 bases and the J gene end by 2 bases; junction bases not matched to a gene: 10. The DNA for the CDR3 is TGTGCCACCAGTGATTCGTCCGGGACAGAGGGGAACTATGGCTACACCTTC. Amino acid sequence: CATSDSSGTEGNYGYTF.

The rearrangement joins TRBV6-2 or TRBV6-3 to TRBJ1-5; TRBD1 aligns across 7 bases. The CDR3 sequence is 16 residues long. Germline lookup yields CDR1 MNHEY and CDR2 SVGEGT. J lost 2 bases, V lost 7 bases, and 11 bases had no gene match. CDR3 nucleotide sequence: TGTGCCAGCACCCCCTCAGGGGGGTATGGCAATCAGCCCCAGCATTTT. Translation gives CASTPSGGYGNQPQHF.

In its sample, this clonotype was seen a few times. The V and J genes are TRBV25-1 and TRBJ1-5; the D gene is possibly TRBD1 (6 bases). In germline, CDR1 is MGHDK, CDR2 SYGVNS. This CDR3 has 20 amino acids. Trimming stripped 3 bases from V and 3 bases from J, with 27 bases between. CDR3 amino acids: CASSDRVTGRKHYINQPQHF. The CDR3, as DNA: TGTGCCAGCAGTGATCGTGTGACAGGAAGAAAACACTATATCAATCAGCCCCAGCATTTT.

This chain joins TRBV7-2 and TRBJ2-5; 7 nucleotides match TRBD2. Trimming took 5 bases from V and 4 from J; bases not matched to a gene: 10. Germline CDR1 is SGHTA and CDR2 is FQGNSA. This CDR3 is 15 amino acids long. The CDR3 DNA follows: TGTGCCAGCAGCAACCTAGCGGACAAGGGAGAGACCCAGTACTTC. It encodes CASSNLADKGETQYF.

The V call is TRBV19, the J call TRBJ2-6, with 7 bases that match TRBD1. From germline, CDR1 is LNHDA and CDR2 SQIVND (reference sequence). The CDR3 loop spans 14 amino acids. V lost 6 bases, J lost 6 bases, and 5 bases stayed unmatched. The CDR3 protein is CASRRQGEANVLTF. CDR3 DNA: TGTGCCAGTAGACGGCAGGGGGAGGCCAACGTCCTGACTTTC.

A few counts support this clonotype. This sequence joins TRBV28 and TRBJ1-4, with D possibly TRBD1 on 5 matching bases. The CDR3 totals 16 residues. V lost 2 bases and J 2 bases, leaving 12 bases between the germline ends. CDR1 MDHEN and CDR2 SYDVKM come from the germline V gene. The CDR3 sequence is CASSLAHAGTNEKLFF. CDR3 nucleotides: TGTGCCAGCAGTTTAGCGCACGCAGGGACTAATGAAAAACTGTTTTTT.

In its sample, this clonotype was seen a few times. This chain connects TRBV7-2 to TRBJ1-1; 9 bases agree with TRBD1. Germline-derived CDR1 and CDR2 are SGHTA and FQGNSA. The ends lost 5 bases at V and 3 bases at J; junction bases unmatched: 10. This CDR3 region has 16 residues. Written as DNA, the CDR3 is TGTGCCAGCAGCCCGTATACCGGGACAGGGTACACTGAAGCTTTCTTT. Encoded protein: CASSPYTGTGYTEAFF.

This clonotype appeared a few times. The CDR3 reads CASSPRLTQNTEAFF. CDR3 coding DNA: TGTGCCAGCTCACCAAGACTAACTCAGAACACTGAAGCTTTCTTT. The rearrangement joins TRBV18 to TRBJ1-1, with D hard to call. This CDR3 has 15 amino acids. V lost 2 bases and J 1 base, leaving 11 bases between the germline ends. Germline CDR1 KGHSH, CDR2 LQKENI.

The chain uses TRBV19 and TRBJ1-5, with no clear D. Trimming removed 0 bases at V and 5 bases at J, with 11 bases between. The CDR3 runs to 15 residues. In germline, CDR1 is LNHDA, CDR2 SQIVND (reference sequence). The CDR3 loop reads CASSIEWREDQPQHF. DNA for the CDR3: TGTGCCAGTAGTATAGAATGGAGGGAGGATCAGCCCCAGCATTTT.

There are a few counts of this clonotype. The CDR3 protein is CASRPTIAGGLYEQYF. CDR3 sequence (DNA): TGTGCCAGCAGACCCACGATAGCGGGAGGACTCTACGAGCAGTACTTC. V and J are TRBV6-2 or TRBV6-3 and TRBJ2-7, with 10 bases that match TRBD2. After removal of 6 bases from V and 3 bases from J, the junction contained 11 bases not matched to a gene. Germline loops: CDR1 MNHEY, CDR2 SVGEGT. The CDR3 is 16 amino acids.

This chain links TRBV7-2 with TRBJ1-4; D is ambiguous. This CDR3 has 14 residues. The V gene's germline CDR1 is SGHTA and CDR2 FQGNSA. V was clipped by 5 bases and J by 7 bases, with 14 bases between them. The CDR3: CASSRGGEVEKLFF. The CDR3, as DNA: TGTGCCAGCAGCCGAGGTGGCGAGGTTGAAAAACTGTTTTTT.

The chain couples TRBV20-1 to TRBJ2-6; no definite D call. Trimming stripped 6 bases from V and 0 bases from J, with 9 bases between. Germline CDR1 DFQATT, CDR2 SNEGSKA (reference sequence). The CDR3 is 14 residues long. The CDR3 region has the DNA TGCAGTGCAAGACGGTTCTCTGGGGCCAACGTCCTGACTTTC. Protein product: CSARRFSGANVLTF.

This clonotype was seen a few times. The CDR3 DNA reads as TGTGCCAGCAGTTCCGGGACAATGGGGGAGCAGTACGTC. It yields the protein CASSSGTMGEQYV. This sequence joins TRBV12-3 or TRBV12-4 and TRBJ2-7; tentative D call: TRBD1 (6 bases). This CDR3 is 13 amino acids long. Trimming removed 4 bases from V and 7 bases from J, with 14 bases in between.

This clonotype was detected only a few times. The V gene is TRBV6-1, the J gene TRBJ2-3; TRBD2 aligns across 11 bases. The CDR3 covers 19 residues. Trimming removed 1 base from V and 7 bases from J; junction bases left unmatched: 16. Germline V gene data show CDR1 as MNHNS and CDR2 as SASEGT. DNA of the CDR3: TGTGCCAGCAGTGAAGTCGTTAGTGGGGCTAGCGGGAGGTTGAATACGCAGTATTTT. Its protein product is CASSEVVSGASGRLNTQYF.

The CDR3 coding sequence is TGTGCCAGCAGTTACGAGCCTCGACAAAAGCAGTACGTC. Amino acid sequence: CASSYEPRQKQYV. This chain uses TRBV6-6 with TRBJ2-7; D is undetermined. The ends were cut back, 2 bases at V and 8 bases at J, with 13 bases in the middle. The CDR3 consists of 13 residues. In germline, CDR1 is MNHNY, CDR2 SVGAGI (reference sequence).